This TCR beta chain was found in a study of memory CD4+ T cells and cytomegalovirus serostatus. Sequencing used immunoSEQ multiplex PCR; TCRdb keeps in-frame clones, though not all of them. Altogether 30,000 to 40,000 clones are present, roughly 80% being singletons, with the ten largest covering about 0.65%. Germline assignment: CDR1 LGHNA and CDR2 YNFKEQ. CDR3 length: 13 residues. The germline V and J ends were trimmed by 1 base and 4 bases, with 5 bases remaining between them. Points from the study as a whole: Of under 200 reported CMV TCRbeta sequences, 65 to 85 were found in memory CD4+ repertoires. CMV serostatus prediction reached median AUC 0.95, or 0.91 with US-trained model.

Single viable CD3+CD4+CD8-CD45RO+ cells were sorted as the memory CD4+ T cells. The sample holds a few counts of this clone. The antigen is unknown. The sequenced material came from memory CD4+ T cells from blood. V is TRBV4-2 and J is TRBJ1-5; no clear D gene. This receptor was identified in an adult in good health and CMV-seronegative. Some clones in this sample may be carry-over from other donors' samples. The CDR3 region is CASSQAANQPQHF. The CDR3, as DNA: TGTGCCAGCAGCCAAGCGGCTAATCAGCCCCAGCATTTT.